The clone carrying this TCR beta chain has at least ten counts. What it binds is not known. Alpha and beta libraries were amplified separately from the second PCR onward. The record originates from a study of naive and memory T cell subsets. Whole-study findings and limits: From naive to CM, EM and EMRA, diversity decreased and Gini increased. The power law exponent of TCR abundance differed between naive and memory cells.

Both TRBC1 and TRBC2 were covered by a beta constant-region primer of two equimolar oligonucleotides. TCRdb re-derived calls from the UMI-ligation and nested PCR reads in MiXCR, one entry per CDR3 protein. Among about 85,000 distinct CDR3 sequences, about an eighth were seen once, and the ten largest hold 0.9% to 1%. The V end lost 2 bases, the J end lost 0 bases, and 8 bases lay between the germline ends. The CDR3 runs to 15 residues. Germline assignment: CDR1 MNHEY and CDR2 SVGAGI. The TCR sequence derives from a human donor in good health. The rearrangement links TRBV6-5 to TRBJ1-3; D uncertain. The material sequenced was central memory CD4+ T cells from blood. The CDR3 bases are TGTGCCAGCAGTTACGCCTCGTACTCTGGAAACACCATATATTTT. Protein: CASSYASYSGNTIYF.